This passage covers 26 T cell receptor beta chains from one sample sequenced in a study of blood T cells in healthy people across ages. A J-beta primer mix and a sample-barcoded 5' primer were used in a second PCR of roughly 6 to 11 cycles. MiXCR, run by TCRdb on the 5' RACE reads, gives a single entry per CDR3 protein. The sample contains about 930,000 distinct CDR3 sequences, just under 30% of which appear only once. These same data were also listed under a study on T cells of mothers and their children.

Sequenced sample: blood. These receptors were taken from a woman in her forties in good health.

In its sample, this clonotype was seen a few times. V is TRBV25-1 and J is TRBJ1-2; D remains unclear. The CDR3 extends over 14 amino acids. Per the germline V gene, CDR1 is MGHDK and CDR2 is SYGVNS. The V gene lost 1 base and the J gene lost 6 bases, with 12 bases spanning the gap. The CDR3 DNA follows: TGTGCCAGCAGTGAATCGGGCAGTAATGATGGCTACACCTTC. It yields the protein CASSESGSNDGYTF.

A word on this clonotype: A much larger clone lies a single base off, so this may be a read error. V gene TRBV3-1 combines with J gene TRBJ2-6, with D perhaps assigned TRBD1 or TRBD2 (5 bases each). CDR1 LGHDT and CDR2 YNNKEL come from the germline V gene (reference sequence). The CDR3 is 15 residues long. Written as DNA, the CDR3 is TGTGCCAGCACATTATTGGTTTCCGGGGCCAACGCCCTGACTTTC. Translation: CASTLLVSGANALTF.

Details on this clonotype: Since a much larger clone is just one base distant, this may be a read error. This chain connects TRBV29-1 to TRBJ2-5, with 9 bases fitting TRBD1. Matching the DNA end better, TRBJ2-1 makes the J call doubtful. Germline V gene sequence: CDR1 SQVTM, CDR2 ANQGSEA. The CDR3 is 14 amino acids. CDR3 DNA sequence: TGCAGCGTCCCGGACAGGGGAAACCAAGAGACCCAGTTCTTC. Translating gives CSVPDRGNQETQFF.

The V and J genes are TRBV20-1 and TRBJ2-6, with D possibly being TRBD1 (5 bases). The CDR3 is 16 residues long. The V end was cut by 4 bases, the J end by 0 bases, with 13 bases between. CDR1 is DFQATT, CDR2 SNEGSKA, per germline (reference sequence). The CDR3 sequence: CSAKTVSVSGANVLTF. The CDR3 DNA sequence: TGCAGTGCTAAGACAGTCTCGGTCTCTGGGGCCAACGTCCTGACTTTC.

The chain employs TRBV29-1 and TRBJ1-2, with 7 bases that match TRBD1. Trimming cost V 1 base and J 1 base; bases outside gene matches: 9. CDR3 length equals 16 residues. Germline values: CDR1 SQVTM, CDR2 ANQGSEA. The CDR3 sequence is CSVEAGRGAINYGYTF. The CDR3, as DNA: TGCAGCGTTGAAGCAGGCAGGGGGGCGATTAACTATGGCTACACCTTC.

In this sample, this clonotype turned up a few times. This sequence joins TRBV24-1 and TRBJ1-4; 9 nucleotides match TRBD1. The CDR3 extends over 16 amino acids. Trimming removed 6 bases from V and 1 base from J; junction bases left unmatched: 5. The germline V gene encodes CDR1 KGHDR and CDR2 SFDVKD. The CDR3 is CATSPGQGQTNEKLFF. The CDR3 nucleotides are TGTGCCACCAGTCCGGGACAGGGTCAAACTAATGAAAAACTGTTTTTT.

This chain joins TRBV6-1 and TRBJ2-2, with TRBD2 matching 7 bases. The germline gives CDR1 MNHNS, CDR2 SASEGT. Trimming took 3 bases from V and 5 from J; bases not matched to a gene: 6. There are 15 residues in the CDR3. The CDR3 reads CASSEVAGETGELFF. As DNA, the CDR3 is TGTGCCAGCAGTGAGGTAGCGGGTGAAACCGGGGAGCTGTTTTTT.

This clonotype was found a few times. The chain combines TRBV5-5 with TRBJ1-5, with D perhaps TRBD1 (6 bases). CDR1 SGHKS and CDR2 YYEKEE come from the germline V gene (reference sequence). This CDR3 spans 18 amino acids. Deletions cut 1 base from V and 6 bases from J, with 23 bases between. The CDR3, as DNA: TGTGCCAGCAGCTTGCGCGAGATAAGGACAGTTCTCTTTCAGCCCCAGCATTTT. Its translation: CASSLREIRTVLFQPQHF. The full variable domain, completed using reference TRBV5-5 and TRBJ1-5, is DAGVTQSPTHLIKTRGQQVTLRCSPISGHKSVSWYQQVLGQGPQFIFQYYEKEERGRGNFPDRFSARQFPNYSSELNVNALLLGDSALYLCASSLREIRTVLFQPQHFGDGTRLSIL.

Many counts were recorded for this clonotype. The chain links TRBV15 to TRBJ2-5; perhaps D is TRBD1 or TRBD2 (5 bases each). With 0 bases removed from V and 2 bases from J, the gap between germline ends came to 10 bases. The CDR3 spans 15 residues. Germline V gene data show CDR1 as LNHNV and CDR2 as YYDKDF (reference sequence). The DNA for the CDR3 is TGTGCCACCAGCAGAGATCCGGGACCACAAGAGACCCAGTACTTC. It codes for CATSRDPGPQETQYF.

The genes are TRBV28 and TRBJ2-3; 10 nucleotides align to TRBD2. The V segment lost 8 bases and the J segment 6 bases; nucleotides outside the gene matches: 14. The V gene's germline CDR1 is MDHEN and CDR2 SYDVKM. The CDR3 spans 16 residues. The CDR3 DNA follows: TGTGCCAGCGGTTCGAACGGACTAGCGGCAAATGATACGCAGTATTTT. Translated: CASGSNGLAANDTQYF.

This clonotype came up once. The rearrangement links TRBV27 to TRBJ1-1; D uncertain. Germline lookup yields CDR1 MNHEY and CDR2 SMNVEV (reference sequence). There are 14 residues in the CDR3. V was clipped by 7 bases and J by 1 base, with 13 bases between them. Here the CDR3 DNA reads TGTGCCAGCATCGGATTTACAACGAACACTGAAGCTTTCTTT. Its protein product is CASIGFTTNTEAFF.

Many counts were recorded for this clonotype. This chain joins TRBV27 and TRBJ2-7; D possibly corresponds to TRBD1 (6 bases). Trimming stripped 7 bases from V and 9 bases from J, with 16 bases between. CDR1 and CDR2 (germline): MNHEY, SMNVEV (reference sequence). This CDR3 comprises 12 residues. CDR3 in amino acids: CASTGQGKVQYF. The CDR3 coding sequence is TGTGCCAGCACCGGGCAGGGGAAGGTGCAGTACTTC.

The CDR3 sequence is CASSLQSSTEQFF. In DNA, the CDR3 is TGCGCCAGCAGCTTACAGTCTAGCACTGAGCAGTTCTTC. The V and J genes are TRBV5-1 and TRBJ2-1; TRBD2 might be the D (5 bases). The CDR3 spans 13 residues. Trimming cost V 2 bases and J 9 bases, with 12 bases left between them. Germline CDR1 SGHRS, CDR2 YFSETQ. Looking up the rest from reference TRBV5-1 and TRBJ2-1 gives the full variable domain: KAGVTQTPRYLIKTRGQQVTLSCSPISGHRSVSWYQQTPGQGLQFLFEYFSETQRNKGNFPGRFSGRQFSNSRSEMNVSTLELGDSALYLCASSLQSSTEQFFGPGTRLTVL.

This chain joins TRBV6-1 and TRBJ2-3, with a tentative D call TRBD2 (6 bases). Trimming left V 7 bases short and J 2 bases short, with 19 bases between. This CDR3 region has 16 residues. From germline, CDR1 is MNHNS and CDR2 SASEGT. CDR3 sequence (DNA): TGTGCCAGCAATCGATATAGCGGAATTTACACAGATACGCAGTATTTT. Encoded protein: CASNRYSGIYTDTQYF.

This rearrangement joins TRBV27 to TRBJ2-1; D not resolved. V gave up 5 bases and J gave up 8 bases, with 19 bases separating them. The CDR3 runs to 15 residues. Germline values: CDR1 MNHEY, CDR2 SMNVEV (reference sequence). For the CDR3, the DNA is TGTGCCAGCAGTGCCCGGGCGACGCCCTCTCATGAGCAGTTCTTC. It translates to CASSARATPSHEQFF.

This clonotype was observed at least ten times. The chain combines TRBV12-3 or TRBV12-4 with TRBJ1-2, with 9 bases identical to TRBD1. J gave up 7 bases and V 6 bases, and 6 bases lay outside the gene matches. The CDR3 has 13 amino acids. The CDR3 here is CASSPGTGFGYTF. The CDR3 DNA is TGTGCCAGCAGCCCCGGGACAGGGTTTGGCTACACCTTC.

This clonotype showed up just a few times. This chain connects TRBV6-6 to TRBJ1-5; TRBD1 aligns across 9 bases. V was pared by 5 bases and J by 1 base, with 9 bases of the junction left unmatched. CDR1 is MNHNY and CDR2 is SVGAGI in the germline V gene (reference sequence). The CDR3 is 17 residues long. The CDR3, as DNA: TGTGCCAGCAGTCCCGGGACAGGGAAGAGGAGCAATCAGCCCCAGCATTTT. Amino acids: CASSPGTGKRSNQPQHF.

This clonotype was seen at least ten times. The chain recombines TRBV24-1 with TRBJ2-7; 7 positions agree with TRBD1. This CDR3 is 13 amino acids long. CDR1 is KGHDR, CDR2 SFDVKD, per germline. V shed 7 bases and J 3 bases; nucleotides not matched to a gene: 5. The DNA of the CDR3 is TGTGCCACCAGCCGGACAGGATTCTACGAGCAGTACTTC. Its translation is CATSRTGFYEQYF.

This clonotype occurred a few times. One end of the junction is discordant with germline, which a read error may explain. This chain links TRBV6-1 with TRBJ1-1; D is uncertain. The germline V gene has CDR1 MNHNS and CDR2 SASEGT. The CDR3 loop spans 14 amino acids. DNA for the CDR3: TGTGCCAGCAGTGAAGGAGTGATGAACACTGGAGCTTTCTTT. Translated: CASSEGVMNTGAFF.

In regard to this clonotype: One junction end disagrees with the germline gene, perhaps due to a read error. The chain links TRBV5-1 to TRBJ2-2, with D perhaps matching TRBD1 (6 bases). CDR1 and CDR2 (germline): SGHRS, YFSETQ. This CDR3 is 13 amino acids long. The DNA for the CDR3 is TGCGCCAGCAGCTTCCGGGACACCGGGGAGCGGTTTTTT. It encodes CASSFRDTGERFF.

In this sample, this clonotype turned up many times. The rearrangement links TRBV27 to TRBJ2-7, with D unclear. Trimming removed 0 bases at V and 10 bases at J, with 13 bases between. This CDR3 is 13 amino acids long. Looked up from germline, CDR1 is MNHEY and CDR2 is SMNVEV (reference sequence). This CDR3 reads CASSLSGTVEQYF. In DNA, the CDR3 is TGTGCCAGCAGTTTATCGGGCACCGTTGAACAGTACTTC.

Ten or more counts support this clonotype. This rearrangement joins TRBV6-6 to TRBJ2-1, with 7 bases fitting TRBD1. The germline CDR1 and CDR2 sequences are MNHNY and SVGAGI (reference sequence). With V trimmed by 3 bases and J by 5 bases, 4 bases remained unmatched. There are 14 residues in the CDR3. CDR3 coding DNA: TGTGCCAGCAGTTATTACGGGACAGACAATGAGCAGTTCTTC. This codes for CASSYYGTDNEQFF.

This clonotype showed up just a few times. This sequence joins TRBV28 and TRBJ1-5; D remains unclear. V lost 6 bases and J lost 4, with 10 bases in between. The CDR3 length is 13 residues. Germline V gives CDR1 MDHEN, CDR2 SYDVKM. The CDR3 nucleotides are TGTGCCAGCAGGATTCGAGGTAATCAGCCCCAGCATTTT. This sequence encodes CASRIRGNQPQHF.

The chain combines TRBV7-2 with TRBJ2-7; D could derive from TRBD1 or TRBD2 (6 bases each). V was shortened by 2 bases and J by 3 bases, with 11 bases between the two germline ends. This CDR3 is built from 14 residues. Germline V gene sequence: CDR1 SGHTA, CDR2 FQGNSA. The DNA of the CDR3 is TGTGCCAGCAGCTTATCGGGGGCCCTCTACGAGCAGTACTTC. The encoded protein is CASSLSGALYEQYF.

J is TRBJ1-5 and V is TRBV2, with D perhaps matching TRBD1 (6 bases). This CDR3 is built from 13 residues. The germline V gene has CDR1 SNHLY and CDR2 FYNNEI. V was shortened by 6 bases and J by 7 bases, with 13 bases between the two germline ends. CDR3 sequence: CASRGDTGQPQHF. CDR3 in DNA: TGTGCCAGCAGGGGGGATACAGGGCAGCCCCAGCATTTT.

This clonotype has a count of ten or more. This chain uses TRBV5-1 with TRBJ2-7, with D unresolved. The germline V and J ends were trimmed by 3 bases and 3 bases, with 16 bases remaining between them. The CDR3 is 15 amino acids. Per the germline V gene, CDR1 is SGHRS and CDR2 is YFSETQ. The CDR3 spells CASSSPSGPHYEQYF. The CDR3 DNA reads as TGCGCCAGCAGCTCCCCGAGTGGCCCACACTACGAGCAGTACTTC.